This T cell receptor beta chain is drawn from a study of blood T cell repertoires in COVID-19. In the study overall: Material from acute and convalescent COVID-19 was sourced from the United States, Italy and Spain. The cDNA or gDNA used as material had been derived from T cells, B-cell-depleted T cells, or PBMCs.

In the original processing: Amplification of reference gene primers provided the estimated nucleated cell counts. Sequencing was performed with immunoSEQ multiplex PCR; in TCRdb, only in-frame clones are kept and a portion is missing. Clone size and the V and J calls come from that table; the DNA yielded D and trimming. Among about 220,000 clones listed, approximately 84% were seen once. Between the trimmed V and J ends, which lost 4 bases and 8 bases, there was a span of 14 bases. This CDR3 comprises 15 residues. Germline loops: CDR1 KGHDR, CDR2 SFDVKD. This sequence was found in a man aged 45-65 years who had recovered from COVID-19. The chain employs TRBV24-1 and TRBJ1-6; perhaps TRBD1 as D (5 bases). What was sequenced was peripheral blood. The CDR3 nucleotides are TGTGCCACCAGTGACTCCGCGGCCAGGGATTCACCCCTCCACTTT. It specifies CATSDSAARDSPLHF.